This TCR beta chain is from a study of cytomegalovirus exposure and HLA in healthy donors. Amplification used 60 Vbeta primers and 13 Jbeta primers. The repertoire was sequenced with immunoSEQ multiplex PCR; TCRdb's copy has only in-frame clones and lacks some. The table has about 82,000 clones, around 77% seen once. This sequence originates from a man in his fifties in good health and CMV-seronegative. The sequenced material came from PBMCs.

The CDR3: CASSRGHTYNEQFF. The CDR3 DNA sequence: TGTGCCAGCAGTCGGGGTCACACCTACAATGAGCAGTTCTTC. This chain connects TRBV7-9 to TRBJ2-1; D might be TRBD2 (5 bases). The CDR3 contains 14 residues. CDR1 is SEHNR, CDR2 FQNEAQ, per germline (reference sequence). Trimming cost V 6 bases and J 2 bases, with 11 bases left between them.